One sample yielded the 24 T cell receptor beta chains listed below, sequenced in a study of blood T cell repertoires in COVID-19. Sequencing used immunoSEQ multiplex PCR; TCRdb keeps in-frame clones, though not all of them. The sample contains over 40,000 clones, 86% of which appear only once. Input material: peripheral blood. These receptors all come from a man aged 80 or over with active COVID-19.

V is TRBV11-3 and J is TRBJ2-3; D is unresolved. The CDR3 has 13 amino acids. In germline, CDR1 is SGHNT, CDR2 YENEEA. Trimming pared 0 bases from V and 5 bases from J, leaving 6 bases between. The CDR3 region has the DNA TGTGCCAGCAGCTTAGAATCGAGAGATACGCAGTATTTT. This codes for CASSLESRDTQYF.

The chain employs TRBV2 and TRBJ2-1; D is perhaps TRBD2 (6 bases). Per germline, CDR1 SNHLY and CDR2 FYNNEI. This CDR3 comprises 14 residues. The V and J ends lost 5 bases and 6 bases respectively, with 14 bases between them. The CDR3, as DNA: TGTGCCAGCAGTATTGAGGGTAGCGGCAATGAGCAGTTCTTC. Its protein product is CASSIEGSGNEQFF.

The chain joins TRBV2 to TRBJ2-3; 9 bases are shared with TRBD2. In germline, CDR1 is SNHLY, CDR2 FYNNEI. This CDR3 is 15 amino acids long. The V gene end was trimmed by 10 bases and the J gene end by 4 bases; junction bases not matched to a gene: 12. In nucleotides, the CDR3 is TGTGCCAACCCTAGCGGGAACGATTTACCAGATACGCAGTATTTT. Its protein product is CANPSGNDLPDTQYF.

The chain is built from TRBV5-8 and TRBJ2-2, with TRBD2 as a possible D gene (6 bases). There are 16 residues in the CDR3. The germline gives CDR1 SGHTS, CDR2 YDEGEE. V was pared by 6 bases and J by 2 bases, with 17 bases between. The CDR3 DNA sequence: TGTGCCAGCAAAAACACCGGGGGACTTAACACCGGGGAGCTGTTTTTT. Protein product: CASKNTGGLNTGELFF.

The rearrangement joins TRBV19 to TRBJ1-3; D perhaps matches TRBD1 (5 bases). Trimming shortened V by 9 bases and J by 0 bases, and 15 bases separated the two germline ends. CDR1 and CDR2 from the germline V gene are LNHDA and SQIVND (reference sequence). This CDR3 has 15 residues. CDR3 sequence: CASQTVPSSGNTIYF. DNA for the CDR3: TGTGCCAGCCAGACAGTCCCGAGCTCTGGAAACACCATATATTTT. Supplemented by reference TRBV19 and TRBJ1-3, the full variable domain reads DGGITQSPKYLFRKEGQNVTLSCEQNLNHDAMYWYRQDPGQGLRLIYYSQIVNDFQKGDIAEGYSVSREKKESFPLTVTSAQKNPTAFYLCASQTVPSSGNTIYFGEGSWLTVV.

The chain combines TRBV9 with TRBJ2-1; 9 bases map to TRBD2. Germline assignment: CDR1 SGDLS and CDR2 YYNGEE. CDR3 length equals 12 residues. Trimming at V came to 7 bases and at J to 9 bases, leaving 5 bases not matched to a gene. The CDR3: CASGREGPEQFF. CDR3 bases: TGTGCCAGCGGGCGGGAGGGCCCTGAGCAGTTCTTC.

The chain has TRBV28 and TRBJ1-2; 8 positions match TRBD1. The ends lost 6 bases at V and 2 bases at J; junction bases unmatched: 11. There are 16 residues in the CDR3. CDR1 and CDR2 from the germline V gene are MDHEN and SYDVKM. The CDR3 DNA sequence: TGTGCCAGCAGACCCGGACAGGGAAACTTAAACTATGGCTACACCTTC. This sequence encodes CASRPGQGNLNYGYTF.

V is TRBV23-1 and J is TRBJ2-7, with D tentatively TRBD1 (6 bases). TRBV23-1 is labeled an ORF, and its function is uncertain. The CDR3 runs 14 residues. Trimming removed 3 bases at V and 2 bases at J, with 11 bases between. CDR3 sequence reads: CASSQARGAYEQYF. For the CDR3, the DNA is TGCGCCAGCAGTCAGGCCAGGGGAGCCTACGAGCAGTACTTC.

The chain is built from TRBV7-9 and TRBJ2-2; TRBD1 agrees at 9 bases. J was trimmed by 6 bases and V by 7 bases; bases with no gene match: 9. In germline, CDR1 is SEHNR, CDR2 FQNEAQ (reference sequence). This CDR3 is 15 amino acids long. As DNA, the CDR3 is TGTGCCAGCATCTTGGGGGGACAGGGCGCCGGGGAGCTGTTTTTT. Protein product: CASILGGQGAGELFF.

This chain links TRBV27 with TRBJ2-5, with D possibly being TRBD1 (6 bases). Trimming stripped 6 bases from V and 1 base from J, with 15 bases between. The CDR3 length is 15 residues. The germline V gene encodes CDR1 MNHEY and CDR2 SMNVEV (reference sequence). The chain's CDR3 is CASRYPGTTQETQYF. The CDR3 DNA reads TGTGCCAGCAGATACCCCGGGACAACCCAAGAGACCCAGTACTTC.

The chain has TRBV5-1 and TRBJ2-5; possibly TRBD1 for D (6 bases). The CDR3 runs 14 residues. The V gene lost 5 bases and the J gene lost 2 bases, with 13 bases spanning the gap. Germline V gives CDR1 SGHRS, CDR2 YFSETQ. This CDR3 reads CASSRGQRQETQYF. As DNA, the CDR3 is TGCGCCAGCAGTAGAGGACAGCGTCAAGAGACCCAGTACTTC.

The chain couples TRBV11-2 to TRBJ2-4, with TRBD2 identical over 12 bases. CDR1 and CDR2 (germline): SGHAT, FQNNGV. CDR3 size: 19 residues. V lost 5 bases and J lost 1; bases outside the gene matches: 12. The CDR3 is CASSGLWTSGTGAKNIQYF. The DNA of the CDR3 is TGTGCCAGCAGCGGCCTATGGACTAGCGGGACTGGGGCCAAAAACATTCAGTACTTC.

With respect to this clone: This sample includes further DNA sequences coding for the same CDR3. The gene calls are TRBV5-1 and TRBJ1-3; TRBD1 is a possible D gene (5 bases). The V end lost 2 bases, the J end lost 1 base, and 7 bases lay between the germline ends. CDR1 and CDR2 (germline): SGHRS, YFSETQ. This CDR3 spans 14 amino acids. The CDR3 here is CASSLGDSGNTIYF. Here the CDR3 DNA reads TGCGCCAGCAGCTTAGGGGATTCTGGAAACACCATATATTTT.

V gene TRBV14 combines with J gene TRBJ2-5; TRBD1 matches 8 bases. V shed 1 base and J 6 bases; nucleotides not matched to a gene: 10. This CDR3 is 16 amino acids long. Germline V lookup: CDR1 SGHDN, CDR2 FVKESK. The CDR3 loop reads CASSQAGDRMIKTQYF. The DNA of the CDR3 is TGTGCCAGCAGCCAAGCCGGGGACAGGATGATAAAGACCCAGTACTTC.

For the CDR3, the DNA is TGTGCCAGCAGCTTGGGACAGGTAGTATGGGAGCAGTACTTC. This codes for CASSLGQVVWEQYF. The J gene is TRBJ2-7, the V gene TRBV5-8; tentatively, D is TRBD1 (6 bases). Germline values: CDR1 SGHTS, CDR2 YDEGEE. The CDR3 spans 14 residues. The V end was cut by 0 bases, the J end by 7 bases, with 14 bases between.

The rearrangement joins TRBV2 to TRBJ2-2; TRBD2 matches 8 bases. V dropped 4 bases and J dropped 2; count of bases not matched to a gene: 3. From germline, CDR1 is SNHLY and CDR2 FYNNEI. The length of the CDR3 is 15 residues. CDR3 coding DNA: TGTGCCAGCAGTGCGACTAGCGCTAACACCGGGGAGCTGTTTTTT. This translates into CASSATSANTGELFF.

The rearrangement links TRBV19 to TRBJ2-7; 13 nucleotides line up with TRBD2. CDR3 length: 16 amino acids. In germline, CDR1 is LNHDA, CDR2 SQIVND (reference sequence). Trimming took 5 bases from V and 10 from J; bases not matched to a gene: 14. In DNA form, the CDR3 reads TGTGCCAGTAGTGGAGGGACTAGCGGGAACCTACGAGGACAGTACTTC. It is translated as CASSGGTSGNLRGQYF.

The rearrangement links TRBV9 to TRBJ2-1; 9 nucleotides line up with TRBD2. CDR3 length: 15 residues. The J segment lost 4 bases and the V segment lost 2 bases, leaving 4 bases of the junction unmatched. In germline, CDR1 is SGDLS, CDR2 YYNGEE. The CDR3 here is CASSVAGGGYNEQFF. For the CDR3, the DNA is TGTGCCAGCAGCGTGGCGGGAGGGGGGTACAATGAGCAGTTCTTC.

The genes are TRBV27 and TRBJ2-1; 9 nucleotides agree with TRBD2. Germline loops: CDR1 MNHEY, CDR2 SMNVEV (reference sequence). There are 16 residues in the CDR3. The V and J ends lost 4 bases and 4 bases, in that order; junction bases with no gene match: 8. In DNA, the CDR3 is TGTGCCAGCAGTTCCTCAACTAGCGGGCCGTACAATGAGCAGTTCTTC. Translated, it gives CASSSSTSGPYNEQFF.

This clone showed up just once. V gene TRBV11-3 combines with J gene TRBJ2-2; the D is unclear. The CDR3 has 14 residues. In germline, CDR1 is SGHNT, CDR2 YENEEA. The V end lost 5 bases, the J end lost 0 bases, and 7 bases lay between the germline ends. The CDR3 sequence: CASSQAPNTGELFF. DNA of the CDR3: TGTGCCAGCAGCCAGGCTCCGAACACCGGGGAGCTGTTTTTT.

The chain links TRBV28 to TRBJ2-5, with D perhaps matching TRBD2 (6 bases). In germline, CDR1 is MDHEN, CDR2 SYDVKM. Trimming stripped 8 bases from V and 3 bases from J, with 19 bases between. The CDR3 totals 15 residues. CDR3 in amino acids: CASDEGGGVEETQYF. Here the CDR3 DNA reads TGTGCCAGCGATGAAGGTGGAGGGGTCGAAGAGACCCAGTACTTC.

V and J are TRBV30 and TRBJ1-2; unclear D gene. V gave up 4 bases and J gave up 4 bases, with 10 bases separating them. The germline CDR1 and CDR2 sequences are GTSNPN and SVGIG (reference sequence). The CDR3 has 12 residues. For the CDR3, the DNA is TGTGCCTGGATCCAGAATTCCTATGGCTACACCTTC. Its translation is CAWIQNSYGYTF. Full variable domain (rest looked up from reference TRBV30 and TRBJ1-2): SQTIHQWPATLVQPVGSPLSLECTVEGTSNPNLYWYRQAAGRGLQLLFYSVGIGQISSEVPQNLSASRPQDRQFILSSKKLLLSDSGFYLCAWIQNSYGYTFGSGTRLTVV.

For this clone: This same CDR3 is encoded by further DNA sequences in the sample. The CDR3 here is CATSDSGITGELFF. CDR3 DNA sequence: TGTGCCACCAGTGACTCAGGGATCACCGGGGAGCTGTTTTTT. The chain combines TRBV24-1 with TRBJ2-2, with D perhaps matching TRBD1 (5 bases). The ends were cut back, 4 bases at V and 4 bases at J, with 9 bases in the middle. Looked up from germline, CDR1 is KGHDR and CDR2 is SFDVKD. This CDR3 comprises 14 residues.

A few counts support this clone. V and J are TRBV11-2 and TRBJ2-7; 7 positions agree with TRBD2. CDR3 length equals 15 residues. The V gene's germline CDR1 is SGHAT and CDR2 FQNNGV. After removal of 8 bases from V and 5 bases from J, the junction contained 15 bases not matched to a gene. The CDR3 loop is CASGISFGGSNEQYF. CDR3 coding DNA: TGTGCCAGCGGGATCAGTTTTGGCGGGAGCAACGAGCAGTACTTC. Filled out from reference TRBV11-2 and TRBJ2-7, the complete variable domain reads EAGVAQSPRYKIIEKRQSVAFWCNPISGHATLYWYQQILGQGPKLLIQFQNNGVVDDSQLPKDRFSAERLKGVDSTLKIQPAKLEDSAVYLCASGISFGGSNEQYFGPGTRLTVT.